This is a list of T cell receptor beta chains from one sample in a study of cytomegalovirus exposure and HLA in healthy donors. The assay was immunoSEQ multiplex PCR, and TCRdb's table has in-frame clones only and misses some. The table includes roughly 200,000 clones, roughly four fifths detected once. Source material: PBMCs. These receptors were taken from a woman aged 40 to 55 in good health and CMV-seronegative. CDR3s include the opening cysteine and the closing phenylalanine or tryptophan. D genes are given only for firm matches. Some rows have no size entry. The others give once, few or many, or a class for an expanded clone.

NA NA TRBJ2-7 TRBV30 TGTGCCTGGAGTAGTCCTCACAGGTTATCCTACGAGCAGTACTTC CAWSSPHRLSYEQYF
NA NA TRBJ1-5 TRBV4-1 TGCGCCAGCAGCCGCACTGAACAGGACGTTCAGCCCCAGCATTTT CASSRTEQDVQPQHF
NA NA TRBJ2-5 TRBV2 TGTGCCAGCAGCGCCAGGCAGGGGGAGACCCAGTACTTC CASSARQGETQYF
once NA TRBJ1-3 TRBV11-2 TGTGCCAGCAGCCGCAGTTGGGGGGAGAAACGCTCTGGAAACACCATATATTTT CASSRSWGEKRSGNTIYF
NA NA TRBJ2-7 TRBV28 TGTGCCAGCAGCACTACAGGGAGATCGGTGCACGAGCAGTACTTC CASSTTGRSVHEQYF
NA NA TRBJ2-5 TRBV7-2 TGTGCCAGCAGCTACCAGGGGGGTTACCAAGAGACCCAGTACTTC CASSYQGGYQETQYF
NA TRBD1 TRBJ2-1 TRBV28 TGTGCCAGCGTAAACGACAGGGGGATCAATGAGCAGTTCTTC CASVNDRGINEQFF
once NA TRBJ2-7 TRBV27 TGTGCCAGCAGCCTAGGCGGTGGGTCAGACGAGCAGTACTTC CASSLGGGSDEQYF
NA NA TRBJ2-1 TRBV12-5 TGTGCTAGTGGTTCCCCCGAGATGGGGCGCAATGAGCAGTTCTTC CASGSPEMGRNEQFF
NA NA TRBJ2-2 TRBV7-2 TGTGCCAGCAGCTCCAGGACAGACACCGGGGAGCTGTTTTTT CASSSRTDTGELFF
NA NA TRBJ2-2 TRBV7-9 TGTGCCAGCAGCAAATGGGCAGGGAACACCGGGGAGCTGTTTTTT CASSKWAGNTGELFF